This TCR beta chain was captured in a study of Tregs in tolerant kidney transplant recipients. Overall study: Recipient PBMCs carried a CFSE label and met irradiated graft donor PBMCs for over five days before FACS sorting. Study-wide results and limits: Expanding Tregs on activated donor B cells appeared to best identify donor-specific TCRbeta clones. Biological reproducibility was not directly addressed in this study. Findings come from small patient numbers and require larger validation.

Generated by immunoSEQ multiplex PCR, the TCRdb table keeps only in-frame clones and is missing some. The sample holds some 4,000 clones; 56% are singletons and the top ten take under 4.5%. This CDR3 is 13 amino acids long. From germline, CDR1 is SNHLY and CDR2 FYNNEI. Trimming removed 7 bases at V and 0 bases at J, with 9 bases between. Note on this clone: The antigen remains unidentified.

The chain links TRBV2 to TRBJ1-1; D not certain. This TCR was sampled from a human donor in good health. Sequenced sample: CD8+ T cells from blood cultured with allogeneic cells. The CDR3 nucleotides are TGTGCCAGCATTCGGGTGGTGAACACTGAAGCTTTCTTT. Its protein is CASIRVVNTEAFF.